The rows below give T cell receptor beta chains drawn from one sample of a study of pediatric ulcerative colitis. Produced via immunoSEQ multiplex PCR; TCRdb's table is partial and in-frame only. The table has some 50,000 clones, under 80% seen once. Material: gut tissue. The source is a girl aged 10 to 17 with moderate ulcerative colitis. CDR3s include the opening cysteine and the closing phenylalanine or tryptophan. The D gene is left open where the match is weak. Clone size, where shown, is once, few, many, or a class for clones that have expanded.

J | size | V | D | CDR3 | DNA
TRBJ2-7 | - | TRBV27 | TRBD2 | CASSQGTSGAYEQYF | TGTGCCAGCAGCCAAGGGACTAGCGGGGCCTACGAGCAGTACTTC
TRBJ2-7 | - | TRBV7-9 | - | CASSLDRGNEQYF | TGTGCCAGCAGCTTAGACCGGGGTAACGAGCAGTACTTC
TRBJ1-5 | few | TRBV19 | - | CASSLLGEGLNQPQHF | TGTGCCAGTAGTCTCCTCGGGGAGGGTTTGAATCAGCCCCAGCATTTT
TRBJ2-7 | - | TRBV5-1 | TRBD2 | CASSFLSGGSYEQYF | TGCGCCAGCAGCTTTCTTAGCGGGGGTTCCTACGAGCAGTACTTC
TRBJ2-1 | - | TRBV11-2 | - | CASDGQSSYNEQFF | TGTGCCTCAGACGGGCAGAGCTCCTACAATGAGCAGTTCTTC
TRBJ2-5 | - | TRBV29-1 | TRBD1 | CSVRSTGLGLTQYF | TGCAGCGTTAGGTCGACAGGGTTGGGTCTGACCCAGTACTTC
TRBJ2-7 | - | TRBV27 | - | CASSPYMGEQYF | TGTGCCAGCAGTCCCTATATGGGCGAGCAGTACTTC
TRBJ2-1 | once | TRBV18 | TRBD2 | CASSRELAGGSAYNEQFF | TGTGCCAGCTCACGGGAGCTAGCGGGGGGCTCAGCCTACAATGAGCAGTTCTTC
TRBJ1-2 | - | TRBV28 | TRBD1 | CASRNSGTAYGYTF | TGTGCCAGCCGAAACTCCGGGACAGCCTATGGCTACACCTTC
TRBJ1-2 | - | TRBV7-9 | - | CASSPTVLSYGYTF | TGTGCCAGCAGCCCGACCGTCCTATCCTATGGCTACACCTTC
TRBJ1-2 | few | TRBV19 | - | CATNGGYGYTF | TGTGCCACTAACGGGGGCTATGGCTACACCTTC
TRBJ2-5 | - | TRBV10-3 | - | CAISAGAGQETQYF | TGTGCCATCAGTGCTGGGGCAGGACAAGAGACCCAGTACTTC
TRBJ2-7 | - | TRBV9 | - | CASSQGPWGEQYF | TGTGCCAGCAGCCAAGGACCCTGGGGCGAGCAGTACTTC
TRBJ1-5 | - | TRBV5-1 | TRBD1 | CASSPGTGVQPQHF | TGCGCCAGCAGCCCCGGGACAGGAGTCCAGCCCCAGCATTTT
TRBJ1-5 | - | TRBV30 | - | CAWSWRGRVDQPQHF | TGTGCCTGGAGTTGGAGAGGGAGAGTGGATCAGCCCCAGCATTTT
TRBJ1-4 | once | TRBV9 | - | CASSVDPLGEKLFF | TGTGCCAGCAGCGTCGATCCCCTCGGGGAAAAACTGTTTTTT
TRBJ2-3 | - | TRBV7-2 | TRBD2 | CASSSRAGGNSPQYF | TGTGCCAGCAGCTCCCGAGCGGGGGGAAATTCCCCGCAGTATTTT
TRBJ2-3 | - | TRBV7-2 | TRBD2 | CASSYIAGAVGTQYF | TGTGCCAGCAGCTACATAGCGGGGGCGGTCGGTACGCAGTATTTT
TRBJ2-3 | - | TRBV7-2 | - | CASSPQPSTDTQYF | TGTGCCAGCAGCCCTCAACCTAGCACAGATACGCAGTATTTT
TRBJ2-2 | - | TRBV7-8 | TRBD1 | CASSLTDRGDNTGELFF | TGTGCCAGCAGCTTAACGGACAGGGGGGATAACACCGGGGAGCTGTTTTTT
TRBJ2-3 | - | TRBV21-1 | - | CASSKRSTSGRGTDTQYF | TGTGCCAGCAGCAAAAGGTCGACTAGCGGGAGGGGTACAGATACGCAGTATTTT
TRBJ1-2 | medium-sized | TRBV19 | - | CASRDGPNYGYTF | TGTGCCAGTCGGGACGGCCCGAACTATGGCTACACCTTC
TRBJ2-1 | - | TRBV5-4 | TRBD2 | CASGLEGAGGPYNEQFF | TGTGCCAGCGGGCTGGAGGGGGCGGGAGGGCCCTACAATGAGCAGTTCTTC
TRBJ1-2 | - | TRBV6-5 | TRBD1 | CASSPTGTAFFGYTF | TGTGCCAGCAGCCCGACCGGGACAGCTTTCTTCGGCTACACCTTC
TRBJ2-3 | - | TRBV7-8 | - | CASSHPAGTRMQYF | TGTGCCAGCAGCCACCCGGCCGGGACTCGCATGCAGTATTTT
TRBJ1-2 | - | TRBV6-5 | TRBD1 | CASSYSIRDRAGYTF | TGTGCCAGCAGTTACTCGATCCGGGACAGGGCTGGCTACACCTTC
TRBJ1-1 | - | TRBV28 | TRBD1 | CASSPGQGGEAFF | TGTGCCAGCAGTCCAGGACAGGGAGGGGAAGCTTTCTTT
TRBJ2-5 | - | TRBV11-2 | TRBD2 | CASSPPGGAETQYF | TGTGCCAGCAGCCCCCCCGGGGGGGCGGAGACCCAGTACTTC
TRBJ2-1 | once | TRBV2 | TRBD2 | CASSEVRSGGYNEQFF | TGTGCCAGCAGTGAAGTCAGGAGCGGGGGTTACAATGAGCAGTTCTTC
TRBJ1-1 | - | TRBV11-2 | - | CASSPAEGRFSTEAFF | TGTGCCAGCAGCCCCGCGGAGGGTCGGTTCTCCACTGAAGCTTTCTTT
TRBJ1-1 | - | TRBV29-1 | - | CSVEKGVGNTEAFF | TGCAGCGTTGAAAAGGGGGTTGGGAACACTGAAGCTTTCTTT
TRBJ1-5 | once | TRBV19 | - | CASTGSLNQPQHF | TGTGCCAGTACCGGTAGCCTCAATCAGCCCCAGCATTTT
TRBJ2-7 | few | TRBV11-3 | TRBD1 | CASSPGTGTRYYEQYF | TGTGCCAGCAGCCCCGGGACAGGGACCCGATACTACGAGCAGTACTTC
TRBJ1-2 | - | TRBV2 | - | CASGKGPYGYTF | TGTGCCAGCGGCAAAGGTCCTTATGGCTACACCTTC
TRBJ2-3 | - | TRBV7-6 | TRBD2 | CASRLTSGRNTDTQYF | TGTGCCAGCAGATTAACTAGCGGGAGGAACACAGATACGCAGTATTTT
TRBJ2-7 | once | TRBV6-5 | - | CASSYNGIGSYEQYF | TGTGCCAGCAGTTACAACGGGATTGGGTCCTACGAGCAGTACTTC
TRBJ2-1 | few | TRBV7-9 | TRBD2 | CASSSRTSGVQFF | TGTGCCAGCAGCTCGAGGACTAGCGGGGTCCAGTTCTTC
TRBJ2-5 | - | TRBV9 | TRBD2 | CASSVGIAGQTLQETQYF | TGTGCCAGCAGCGTAGGGATAGCGGGACAAACTCTCCAAGAGACCCAGTACTTC
TRBJ2-7 | - | TRBV7-2 | - | CASSLAVGGQIYEQYF | TGTGCCAGCAGCTTAGCGGTGGGGGGACAAATTTACGAGCAGTACTTC
TRBJ1-5 | - | TRBV5-6 | TRBD1 | CASSGRVQGRDQPQHF | TGTGCCAGCAGCGGAAGGGTACAGGGGCGAGATCAGCCCCAGCATTTT
TRBJ1-5 | - | TRBV19 | - | CASSIFNVGNQPQHF | TGTGCCAGTAGTATTTTTAACGTCGGAAATCAGCCCCAGCATTTT
TRBJ1-5 | - | TRBV15 | - | CATSPDRLGAAQHF | TGTGCCACCAGCCCAGACAGGTTGGGGGCGGCCCAGCATTTT
TRBJ1-2 | - | TRBV29-1 | - | CSVLTEQPFYLF | TGCAGCGTTTTGACCGAACAGCCATTTTACTTATTC
TRBJ2-7 | - | TRBV5-1 | - | CASSLVATEQYF | TGCGCCAGCAGCTTGGTGGCGACGGAGCAGTACTTC
TRBJ2-7 | few | TRBV29-1 | TRBD1 | CSVVDRVSGYEQYF | TGCAGCGTTGTGGACAGGGTTTCAGGCTACGAGCAGTACTTC
TRBJ1-5 | - | TRBV19 | - | CASSAPGTRYSNQPQHF | TGTGCCAGTAGTGCCCCGGGGACAAGATATAGCAATCAGCCCCAGCATTTT
TRBJ1-3 | - | TRBV5-1 | - | CASSLTGTSTPGNTIYF | TGCGCCAGCAGCCTGACCGGGACTTCCACCCCTGGAAACACCATATATTTT
TRBJ1-1 | - | TRBV5-5 | TRBD1 | CASSLDGQGAAEAFF | TGTGCCAGCAGCTTGGATGGACAGGGGGCGGCTGAAGCTTTCTTT
TRBJ2-6 | few | TRBV4-2 | - | CASSQEVSGANVLTF | TGTGCCAGCAGCCAAGAGGTCTCTGGGGCCAACGTCCTGACTTTC
TRBJ1-1 | - | TRBV6-4 | - | CASSQERDTEAFF | TGTGCCAGCAGCCAAGAGAGGGATACTGAAGCTTTCTTT
TRBJ1-2 | - | TRBV30 | - | CASLGGEWSGYTF | TGTGCCTCTCTGGGTGGGGAGTGGTCCGGCTACACCTTC
TRBJ1-2 | - | TRBV28 | - | CASTSLGIGGYTF | TGTGCCAGCACTTCACTGGGGATTGGTGGCTACACCTTC
TRBJ2-1 | - | TRBV6-1 | - | CASSEVGGRTEQFF | TGTGCCAGCAGTGAAGTCGGGGGGCGCACTGAGCAGTTCTTC
TRBJ2-7 | - | TRBV27 | - | CASSPLERFYEQYF | TGTGCCAGCAGTCCGCTTGAGCGGTTCTACGAGCAGTACTTC
TRBJ2-7 | - | TRBV5-1 | TRBD2 | CASSGGTSGYEQYF | TGCGCCAGCAGCGGGGGGACTAGCGGCTACGAGCAGTACTTC
TRBJ2-5 | - | TRBV5-4 | - | CASSSRQQETQYF | TGTGCCAGCAGCTCAAGACAGCAAGAGACCCAGTACTTC
TRBJ1-3 | - | TRBV7-6 | - | CASSLGRSGVSSGNTIYF | TGTGCCAGCAGCTTAGGTAGATCCGGAGTGTCGTCAGGAAACACCATATATTTT